This T cell receptor (beta chain) is from a study of T-cell reconstitution after alpha-beta-depleted transplantation in children. This clonotype was counted a single time. The TCRbeta library was prepared with unique molecular identifiers. TCRdb re-called the PCR reads with MiXCR, one entry per CDR3 protein. The repertoire holds about 500,000 distinct CDR3 sequences, with approximately 32% as singletons. With 3 bases removed from V and 0 bases from J, the gap between germline ends came to 6 bases. CDR1 LNHDA and CDR2 SQIVND come from the germline V gene (reference sequence). The CDR3 runs to 15 residues.

Here the sequenced sample was PBMCs from the stem cell graft donor, taken from the stem cell graft. The chain is built from TRBV19 and TRBJ2-6; D unclear. The TCR sequence derives from a human donor who donated a stem cell graft to a child with aplastic anemia. For the CDR3, the DNA is TGTGCCAGTAGTATGCAAGACTCTGGGGCCAACGTCCTGACTTTC. As protein: CASSMQDSGANVLTF.